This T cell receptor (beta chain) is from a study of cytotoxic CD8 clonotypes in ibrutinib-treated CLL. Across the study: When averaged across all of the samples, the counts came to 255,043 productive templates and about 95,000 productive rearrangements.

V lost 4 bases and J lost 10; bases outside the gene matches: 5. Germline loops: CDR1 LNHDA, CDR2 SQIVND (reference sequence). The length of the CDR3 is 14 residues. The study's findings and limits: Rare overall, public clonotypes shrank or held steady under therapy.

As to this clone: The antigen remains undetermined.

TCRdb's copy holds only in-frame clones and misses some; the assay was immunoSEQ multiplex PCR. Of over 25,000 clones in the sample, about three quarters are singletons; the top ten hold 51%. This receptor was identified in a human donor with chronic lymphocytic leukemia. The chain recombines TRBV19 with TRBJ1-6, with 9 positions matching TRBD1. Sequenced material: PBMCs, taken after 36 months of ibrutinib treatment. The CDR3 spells CASSKRTGDSPLHF. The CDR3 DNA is TGTGCCAGTAGTAAGAGGACAGGGGACTCACCCCTCCACTTT.